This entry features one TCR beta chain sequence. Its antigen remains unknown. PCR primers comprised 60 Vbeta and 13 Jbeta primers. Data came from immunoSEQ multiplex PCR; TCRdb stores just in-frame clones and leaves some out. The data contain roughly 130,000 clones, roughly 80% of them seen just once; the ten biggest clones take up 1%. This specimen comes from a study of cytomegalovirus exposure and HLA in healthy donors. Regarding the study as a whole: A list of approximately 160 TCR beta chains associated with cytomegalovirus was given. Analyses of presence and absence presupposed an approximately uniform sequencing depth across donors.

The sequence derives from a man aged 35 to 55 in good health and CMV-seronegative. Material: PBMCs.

The CDR3 loop is CASSQEDSELEQFF. CDR3 coding DNA: TGTGCCAGCTCACAGGAGGACTCCGAACTTGAGCAGTTCTTC. The chain couples TRBV18 to TRBJ2-1; the D gene is possibly TRBD2 (5 bases). This CDR3 is built from 14 residues. Per germline, CDR1 KGHSH and CDR2 LQKENI. Trimming pared 4 bases from V and 9 bases from J, leaving 16 bases between. Combining the CDR3 with reference TRBV18 and TRBJ2-1 gives the whole variable domain NAGVMQNPRHLVRRRGQEARLRCSPMKGHSHVYWYRQLPEEGLKFMVYLQKENIIDESGMPKERFSAEFPKEGPSILRIQQVVRGDSAAYFCASSQEDSELEQFFGPGTRLTVL.